This is a list of T cell receptor beta chains from one sample in a study of graft-versus-host responses after intestinal transplantation. Sequencing used immunoSEQ multiplex PCR; TCRdb keeps in-frame clones, though not all of them. The top ten hold approximately 0.76% of the sample, which has around 99,000 clones, 87% seen once. These receptors have no identified antigens. Here the sequenced sample was unstimulated CD4+ T cells sorted from spleen or lymph node cells, taken before transplant. The receptors shown here come from a human donor who was the organ donor for an intestinal transplant. Each CDR3 is given with its conserved first and last residue. A D gene is named only where the DNA matches it firmly. Size tells how often a clone was seen (once, few, many) or the class of an expanded clone, and some rows leave it out.

CDR3 DNA	CDR3 protein	V gene	D gene	clone size	J gene
TGTGCCATCCGTACCCAGAACTCAGCGACCCACGAGCAGTACTTC	CAIRTQNSATHEQYF	TRBV10-3	.	few	TRBJ2-7
TGTGCCAGCAGCCGGGAGGGTAATAACTACGAGCAGTACTTC	CASSREGNNYEQYF	TRBV2	TRBD2	.	TRBJ2-7
TGTGCCAGCACCAAAGAAGGCGGAATCTCCTACGAGCAGTACTTC	CASTKEGGISYEQYF	TRBV11-2	.	.	TRBJ2-7
TGTGCCAGCTCACCAAACAGCGGGGGGTACAATGAGCAGTTCTTC	CASSPNSGGYNEQFF	TRBV18	TRBD2	.	TRBJ2-1
TGTGCCAGCAGCCCCTGGGACGGGAACTATGGCTACACCTTC	CASSPWDGNYGYTF	TRBV9	.	once	TRBJ1-2
TGTGCCAGCTCTTCCGAGGGGAACACTGAAGCTTTCTTT	CASSSEGNTEAFF	TRBV18	.	.	TRBJ1-1
TGTGCCAGTAGTAGCCCGCAGAAAGAGACCCAGTACTTC	CASSSPQKETQYF	TRBV19	.	.	TRBJ2-5
TGTGCCAGCAGCTTAGTAGGGACAAAGCCCTACGAGCAGTACTTC	CASSLVGTKPYEQYF	TRBV7-2	.	.	TRBJ2-7
TGTGCCAGCAGCGACGACTACTTGACAGCGAAGTCTGGAAACACCATATATTTT	CASSDDYLTAKSGNTIYF	TRBV7-9	.	.	TRBJ1-3
TGTGCCAGCAGTTACTCTTCACAGGGGGGCCGCTATGGCTACACCTTC	CASSYSSQGGRYGYTF	TRBV6-6	TRBD1	.	TRBJ1-2
TGTGCCAGCTCACCACCGTCGGGACGGAATTATGGCTACACCTTC	CASSPPSGRNYGYTF	TRBV18	.	.	TRBJ1-2
TGTGCCAGCAGCCCAGGAGGCTCTGGAAACACCATATATTTT	CASSPGGSGNTIYF	TRBV6-6	.	.	TRBJ1-3
TGTGCCAGTTCTTCGACTAGCGGCTACGAGCAGTACTTC	CASSSTSGYEQYF	TRBV19	TRBD2	.	TRBJ2-7
TGTGCCAGGAGCGGGAGCGCCTCCTACAATGAGCAGTTCTTC	CARSGSASYNEQFF	TRBV6-6	TRBD2	.	TRBJ2-1
TGTGCCAGCAGCTTAACAGGGGGCGCCGGAAACACCATATATTTT	CASSLTGGAGNTIYF	TRBV7-6	TRBD1	once	TRBJ1-3
TGTGCCAGCAGCATCGAGCGGGGGGTTGATACGCAGTATTTT	CASSIERGVDTQYF	TRBV7-2	TRBD2	.	TRBJ2-3
TGCGCCAGCAGCTTGCAGGGTTATCACACTGAAGCTTTCTTT	CASSLQGYHTEAFF	TRBV5-1	.	.	TRBJ1-1
TGTGCCAGCAGCTCACAAACAGGGGAGAGGAGGGATACGCAGTATTTT	CASSSQTGERRDTQYF	TRBV7-6	TRBD1	.	TRBJ2-3
TGTGCCACACGACTAGCGGGGGTGGAGACCCAGTACTTC	CATRLAGVETQYF	TRBV15	TRBD2	.	TRBJ2-5
TGTGCCTGGAGGACTAGCGGGAGAACAGATACGCAGTATTTT	CAWRTSGRTDTQYF	TRBV30	TRBD2	.	TRBJ2-3
TGTGCCAGCAGTTACAGGGAAGGTTCACCCCTCCACTTT	CASSYREGSPLHF	TRBV6-5	.	once	TRBJ1-6
TGTGCCAGCAGTGAATTGTCTAGCGGGGCGTTGGCTAATGAGCAGTTCTTC	CASSELSSGALANEQFF	TRBV6-1	TRBD2	.	TRBJ2-1
TGTGCCAGCAGTGAAAACGGGGTCCTCGCGTACGAGCAGTACTTC	CASSENGVLAYEQYF	TRBV2	.	once	TRBJ2-7
TGCGCCAGCACCTCGACAGGGGCCCTCACAGATACGCAGTATTTT	CASTSTGALTDTQYF	TRBV5-1	TRBD1	.	TRBJ2-3
TGTGCCAGCTCACCACCATACCCGATCAATGAGCAGTTCTTC	CASSPPYPINEQFF	TRBV18	.	.	TRBJ2-1
TGTGCCAGCAGCTTTGAGGGGGCGCGGGGAAGCACCATATATTTT	CASSFEGARGSTIYF	TRBV7-6	TRBD1	.	TRBJ1-3
TGTGCCTGGAGTGTACACGGCAGGGTCAATCAGCCCCAGCATTTT	CAWSVHGRVNQPQHF	TRBV30	.	.	TRBJ1-5
TGTGCCAGCAGCTTGAGGTGGCAGCGCAGAGATACGCAGTATTTT	CASSLRWQRRDTQYF	TRBV5-6	.	.	TRBJ2-3
TGCGCCAGCAGCCCGGGGGGCTCAATGTCAGATACGCAGTATTTT	CASSPGGSMSDTQYF	TRBV5-1	.	.	TRBJ2-3